This T cell receptor beta chain was captured in a study of CD8 T cells in Susac syndrome. Study-level information: Each patient with Susac syndrome, at the time of blood draw, was therapy-naive, on corticosteroids, or on intravenous immunoglobulin alone. Study-wide findings and caveats: CD4+ T cell repertoires in Susac syndrome lacked clonal expansion.

On this clonotype: The antigen is undetermined.

CDR1 and CDR2 from the germline V gene are MNHEY and SMNVEV (reference sequence). The CDR3 extends over 13 amino acids. Trimming pared 5 bases from V and 5 bases from J, leaving 7 bases between. A quantity of roughly 0.5 to 1 ug RNA underwent reverse transcription using random hexamers. A multiplex approach, immunoSEQ multiplex PCR, amplified TCR beta CDR3 across 54 Vbeta and 13 Jbeta. TCRdb passed the immunoSEQ multiplex PCR reads through MiXCR, listing each CDR3 protein once. This table holds under 200,000 distinct CDR3 sequences, 94% found once. Purification of the CD8+ and CD4+ T cells relied on negative isolation, and TEMRA cells underwent FACS enrichment.

The chain recombines TRBV27 with TRBJ2-6; no reliable D call. This TCR was recovered from a human donor with Susac syndrome. Input material: CD4+ T cells from PBMCs. CDR3 coding DNA: TGTGCCAGCAGTAGACCCAGGGCCAACGTCCTGACTTTC. Encoded protein: CASSRPRANVLTF.